This T cell receptor (beta chain) was recorded in a study of graft-versus-host responses after intestinal transplantation. Background on the study: Grafts that recipients had were multivisceral, liver-intestinal, or isolated intestinal transplants. Every one of the recipients received anti-thymocyte globulin induction and afterwards took tacrolimus and steroids for around 3 years.

Findings and limits, study-wide: GvH clones surfaced in recipient marrow, some emerging earlier in ileum or blood.

The CDR3 has 19 residues. Trimming at V came to 3 bases and at J to 0 bases, leaving 13 bases not matched to a gene. CDR1 and CDR2 from the germline V gene are MNHNS and SASEGT. The data were produced by immunoSEQ multiplex PCR, yet TCRdb's version contains in-frame clones alone and is incomplete. This sample carries around 10,000 clones, roughly 92% of them seen once, and the ten largest clones take over 4%. Points on this clone: Its antigen remains unknown.

The chain employs TRBV6-1 and TRBJ2-1; TRBD2 agrees at 8 bases. The specimen comprised PBMCs, sampled almost 70 days after transplant. The sequence was obtained from a human patient who received an intestinal transplant, so some T cells may come from the graft donor. The CDR3 loop is CASSDHLSGTTYSYNEQFF. DNA for the CDR3: TGTGCCAGCAGTGACCACCTTAGCGGGACTACATACTCCTACAATGAGCAGTTCTTC.